The 21 T cell receptor beta chains given below trace back to one sample, sequenced in a study of blood T cell repertoires in COVID-19. Profiled with immunoSEQ multiplex PCR; TCRdb holds only in-frame clones, not every one. The sample has 150,000 to 200,000 clones, over 75% seen once; the top ten hold approximately 3%. The sample was peripheral blood. Receptors were obtained from a woman older than 75 with active or convalescent COVID-19.

The V gene is TRBV7-9, the J gene TRBJ2-1; a possible D gene is TRBD2 (5 bases). The V end was cut by 3 bases, the J end by 7 bases, with 13 bases between. In germline, CDR1 is SEHNR, CDR2 FQNEAQ (reference sequence). This CDR3 region has 14 residues. The CDR3 DNA reads TGTGCCAGCAGCTTCAGTCTTTCGGGGAATGAGCAGTTCTTC. This codes for CASSFSLSGNEQFF.

This chain joins TRBV6-6 and TRBJ1-5, with 10 bases that match TRBD1. CDR3 size: 16 residues. CDR1 and CDR2 from the germline V gene are MNHNY and SVGAGI (reference sequence). Trimming removed 0 bases from V and 2 bases from J; junction bases left unmatched: 1. CDR3 in amino acids: CASSYSGTGGNQPQHF. The CDR3 region has the DNA TGTGCCAGCAGTTACTCCGGGACAGGGGGCAATCAGCCCCAGCATTTT.

The chain links TRBV6-5 to TRBJ1-5, with D unclear. The CDR3 is 13 residues long. Between the trimmed V and J ends, which lost 6 bases and 4 bases, there was a span of 10 bases. Germline V lookup: CDR1 MNHEY, CDR2 SVGAGI. The CDR3 DNA reads as TGTGCCAGCAGAGTGACGGAGAATCAGCCCCAGCATTTT. Translation: CASRVTENQPQHF.

The chain is built from TRBV5-1 and TRBJ1-1, with 8 bases identical to TRBD1. The CDR3 runs 14 residues. Germline lookup yields CDR1 SGHRS and CDR2 YFSETQ. V lost 4 bases and J lost 4; bases outside the gene matches: 6. CDR3 DNA: TGCGCCAGCAGCATGCAGGGGGCAGGCACTGAAGCTTTCTTT. Translated, it gives CASSMQGAGTEAFF.

The chain recombines TRBV5-6 with TRBJ2-3, with 7 bases that match TRBD1. CDR1 is SGHDT, CDR2 YYEEEE, per germline. V lost 4 bases, J lost 0 bases, and 8 bases stayed unmatched. This CDR3 contains 16 residues. The chain's CDR3 is CASSRWTGLSTDTQYF. The CDR3 DNA is TGTGCCAGCAGCCGTTGGACAGGTCTTAGCACAGATACGCAGTATTTT.

This sequence joins TRBV9 and TRBJ2-2; 9 bases align to TRBD1. CDR1 and CDR2 from the germline V gene are SGDLS and YYNGEE. J was trimmed by 2 bases and V by 4 bases; bases with no gene match: 6. The CDR3 loop spans 16 amino acids. The CDR3 sequence is CASSIRQGVNTGELFF. The CDR3 nucleotides read TGTGCCAGCAGCATCAGACAGGGGGTAAACACCGGGGAGCTGTTTTTT.

The table lists this clone with a count of one. CDR3 coding DNA: TGTGCCACCAGCTATAGTGATTTCGGGACTGAAGCTTTCTTT. It is translated as CATSYSDFGTEAFF. This sequence joins TRBV15 and TRBJ1-1; D uncertain. This CDR3 region has 14 residues. The V gene lost 5 bases and the J gene lost 5 bases, with 15 bases spanning the gap. Germline CDR1 is LNHNV and CDR2 is YYDKDF (reference sequence). The full variable domain, with the rest looked up from reference TRBV15 and TRBJ1-1, is DAMVIQNPRYQVTQFGKPVTLSCSQTLNHNVMYWYQQKSSQAPKLLFHYYDKDFNNEADTPDNFQSRRPNTSFCFLDIRSPGLGDTAMYLCATSYSDFGTEAFFGQGTRLTVV.

The chain carries TRBV30 and TRBJ1-3, with D possibly matching TRBD1 (6 bases). Between the trimmed V and J ends, which lost 4 bases and 0 bases, there was a span of 10 bases. CDR3 length equals 14 residues. Germline V gene sequence: CDR1 GTSNPN, CDR2 SVGIG (reference sequence). The CDR3: CAWTTGFSGNTIYF. The CDR3 DNA sequence: TGTGCCTGGACAACAGGGTTCTCTGGAAACACCATATATTTT.

The CDR3 protein is CATSREASSSIQYF. Here the CDR3 DNA reads TGTGCCACCAGCAGAGAGGCTAGCAGTAGCATTCAGTACTTC. The chain joins TRBV15 to TRBJ2-4; maybe TRBD2 (5 bases). Looked up from germline, CDR1 is LNHNV and CDR2 is YYDKDF (reference sequence). The CDR3 is made up of 14 amino acids. The germline V and J ends were trimmed by 0 bases and 9 bases, with 12 bases remaining between them.

The sample holds a few counts of this clone. The genes are TRBV28 and TRBJ2-7; D unresolved. CDR3 length: 10 amino acids. The V gene lost 6 bases and the J gene lost 5 bases, with 5 bases spanning the gap. Germline V gene sequence: CDR1 MDHEN, CDR2 SYDVKM. CDR3 nucleotides: TGTGCCAGCAGCAGGAACGAGCAGTACTTC. Translation: CASSRNEQYF.

V gene TRBV12-3 or TRBV12-4 combines with J gene TRBJ1-5; D gene ambiguous. V was trimmed by 7 bases and J by 3 bases, leaving 10 bases between them. This CDR3 has 13 residues. The CDR3 DNA is TGTGCCAGCACCCCCGCGCCCAATCAGCCCCAGCATTTT. Its translation is CASTPAPNQPQHF.

The chain recombines TRBV7-2 with TRBJ2-2; D is possibly TRBD1 (5 bases). The germline V gene has CDR1 SGHTA and CDR2 FQGNSA. This CDR3 has 15 residues. The V end was cut by 6 bases, the J end by 3 bases, with 14 bases between. The CDR3 sequence is CASSRMGQYTGELFF. The CDR3, as DNA: TGTGCCAGCAGTCGAATGGGGCAGTACACCGGGGAGCTGTTTTTT.

This chain joins TRBV6-5 and TRBJ1-5; 7 positions match TRBD1. Germline V lookup: CDR1 MNHEY, CDR2 SVGAGI. CDR3 length: 13 residues. J lost 7 bases, V lost 7 bases, and 7 bases had no gene match. The CDR3 sequence: CASKDHRGQPQHF. The CDR3 bases are TGTGCCAGCAAAGACCACAGGGGACAGCCCCAGCATTTT.

This chain links TRBV5-8 with TRBJ1-1, with 7 bases that match TRBD1. After removal of 4 bases from V and 11 bases from J, the junction contained 11 bases not matched to a gene. Germline-derived CDR1 and CDR2 are SGHTS and YDEGEE. The CDR3 runs to 13 residues. The CDR3 spells CASSGGTVSLAFF. CDR3 bases: TGTGCCAGCAGCGGAGGGACAGTCAGTCTGGCTTTCTTT.

The chain joins TRBV10-2 to TRBJ1-3; no reliable D call. Germline V gene data show CDR1 as WSHSY and CDR2 as SAAADI. With 8 bases removed from V and 1 base from J, the gap between germline ends came to 6 bases. The CDR3 is made up of 12 amino acids. CDR3 nucleotide sequence: TGCGCCAGCGGCGGTTCTGGAAACACCATATATTTT. Translation: CASGGSGNTIYF.

This chain's CDR3 is CATAPGAARGMNTEAFF. The CDR3 DNA reads TGTGCCACCGCCCCTGGGGCGGCCCGCGGGATGAACACTGAAGCTTTCTTT. The chain couples TRBV24-1 to TRBJ1-1, with D possibly being TRBD1 (5 bases). Deletions cut 9 bases from V and 0 bases from J, with 22 bases between. CDR1 and CDR2 (germline): KGHDR, SFDVKD. This CDR3 spans 17 amino acids.

The genes are TRBV20-1 and TRBJ2-7, with D hard to call. The CDR3 sequence is 11 residues long. Germline V gene lookup returns CDR1 DFQATT and CDR2 SNEGSKA (reference sequence). The germline V and J ends were trimmed by 3 bases and 0 bases, with 3 bases remaining between them. The CDR3 DNA reads as TGCAGTGCTAGCGGCTCCTACGAGCAGTACTTC. Protein sequence: CSASGSYEQYF.

This clone has a handful of counts. The chain uses TRBV28 and TRBJ2-1, with 11 bases matching TRBD2. V lost 1 base and J lost 5; bases outside the gene matches: 4. The CDR3 sequence is 16 residues long. Germline V gives CDR1 MDHEN, CDR2 SYDVKM. Here the CDR3 DNA reads TGTGCCAGCAGTTTATATACTAGCGGGGGTAACAATGAGCAGTTCTTC. Translation: CASSLYTSGGNNEQFF. The full variable domain, completed using reference TRBV28 and TRBJ2-1, is DVKVTQSSRYLVKRTGEKVFLECVQDMDHENMFWYRQDPGLGLRLIYFSYDVKMKEKGDIPEGYSVSREKKERFSLILESASTNQTSMYLCASSLYTSGGNNEQFFGPGTRLTVL.

This clone is a singleton in its sample. The rearrangement joins TRBV6-2 or TRBV6-3 to TRBJ1-2, with D maybe TRBD1 (5 bases). Deletions cut 0 bases from V and 4 bases from J, with 12 bases between. Germline CDR1 and CDR2: MNHEY and SVGEGT. The CDR3 runs 15 residues. CDR3 DNA sequence: TGTGCCAGCAGTTACTCGAAGGACAACCTCTATGGCTACACCTTC. Its protein product is CASSYSKDNLYGYTF.

The chain carries TRBV12-3 or TRBV12-4 and TRBJ1-3; D is perhaps TRBD1 (5 bases). The CDR3 length is 13 residues. V lost 4 bases and J 5 bases, leaving 9 bases between the germline ends. As DNA, the CDR3 is TGTGCCAGCAGTTCGCCAGGGAGAAACACCATATATTTT. This translates into CASSSPGRNTIYF.

This CDR3 reads CSASEAGGTKNIQYF. The CDR3 DNA follows: TGCAGTGCTAGTGAGGCAGGGGGGACCAAAAACATTCAGTACTTC. The chain is built from TRBV20-1 and TRBJ2-4, with a tentative D call TRBD1 (7 bases). Germline V CDR1 and CDR2: DFQATT, SNEGSKA (reference sequence). CDR3 size: 15 residues. Between the trimmed V and J ends, which lost 3 bases and 2 bases, there was a span of 14 bases.